This T cell receptor (beta chain) was profiled in a study of PD-L1 blockade in urothelial cancer. Time point described: pretreatment peripheral blood. Profiling relied on immunoSEQ multiplex PCR, and the TCRdb table lists in-frame clones only, not all of them. The repertoire holds approximately 94,000 clones, with around 87% as singletons. CDR1 MRHNA and CDR2 SNTAGT come from the germline V gene. The CDR3 covers 16 residues. With V trimmed by 0 bases and J by 0 bases, 3 bases remained unmatched. J is TRBJ2-7 and V is TRBV6-4, with 9 bases matching TRBD2. The sample here was PBMCs, taken around atezolizumab (anti-PD-L1) treatment. This TCR was sampled from a man aged 55 to 70 with urothelial cancer. CDR3 coding DNA: TGTGCCAGCAGTGACTCGAAGCGGGGGGACTCCTACGAGCAGTACTTC. It yields the protein CASSDSKRGDSYEQYF.